The clone carrying this T cell receptor beta chain came up many times. The antigen remains undetermined. Authors of the study amplified TCR beta CDR3 regions from RNA transcripts. RT-PCR in the first round (using the HTBI primer set) targeted the TCR CDR3. One entry per CDR3 protein, called by TCRdb with MiXCR from the multiplex PCR reads. The sample shows some 400,000 distinct CDR3 sequences, 13% of them seen only once. Germline CDR1 and CDR2: MNHNS and SASEGT. This CDR3 contains 15 residues. The ends were cut back, 6 bases at V and 0 bases at J, with 11 bases in the middle. This entry belongs to a study of T cells in Graves' hyperthyroidism and ophthalmopathy. Diagnosing involved the use of clinical symptoms, serum thyroxine and TRAb, thyroid ultrasound and orbital computed tomography. Progressors' blood was drawn at hyperthyroidism diagnosis, before ophthalmopathy symptoms. Study observations and caveats: Model-based prediction identified ophthalmopathy a median about 6.8 months prior to its onset. Within blood appeared most thyroid clonotypes that had expanded above 0.001.

Sequencing was performed on blood. The rearrangement joins TRBV6-1 to TRBJ2-2; D gene ambiguous. The receptor was isolated from a young man with Graves' hyperthyroidism that later progressed to Graves' ophthalmopathy. The chain's CDR3 is CASRESHANTGELFF. The DNA for the CDR3 is TGTGCCAGCAGGGAGAGTCACGCGAACACCGGGGAGCTGTTTTTT.